This T cell receptor (beta chain) emerged from a study of CXCR3-negative and CXCR3-positive naive CD8 T cells. Findings and caveats of the study: Cryopreservation partially decreased CXCR3 expression, and most assays used fresh PBMCs.

According to its frequency, this clonotype is medium-sized. Its antigen is unknown. The CDR3 totals 13 residues. CDR1 is MNHEY, CDR2 SVGAGI, per germline. Triplicate sorting captured approximately 290,000 cells each from every CD8+ T cell subset. UMI-labeled 5' RACE yielded the TRB cDNA libraries. TCRdb reanalyzed the 5' RACE reads and collapses them to one entry per CDR3 protein, without DNA. Recorded for this sample: approximately 3,400 distinct CDR3 sequences. The sequence came from a human donor in good health. Some clones in this sample may be carry-over from other donors' samples. V is TRBV6-5 and J is TRBJ2-1. Sequences were obtained from naive CXCR3- CD8+ T cells from blood. Stated subset: CD45RO-CCR7+CD27+CD95- naive CD8+ T cells lacking CXCR3 (TNR3-). This CDR3 is CASSYSLFGDQFF.